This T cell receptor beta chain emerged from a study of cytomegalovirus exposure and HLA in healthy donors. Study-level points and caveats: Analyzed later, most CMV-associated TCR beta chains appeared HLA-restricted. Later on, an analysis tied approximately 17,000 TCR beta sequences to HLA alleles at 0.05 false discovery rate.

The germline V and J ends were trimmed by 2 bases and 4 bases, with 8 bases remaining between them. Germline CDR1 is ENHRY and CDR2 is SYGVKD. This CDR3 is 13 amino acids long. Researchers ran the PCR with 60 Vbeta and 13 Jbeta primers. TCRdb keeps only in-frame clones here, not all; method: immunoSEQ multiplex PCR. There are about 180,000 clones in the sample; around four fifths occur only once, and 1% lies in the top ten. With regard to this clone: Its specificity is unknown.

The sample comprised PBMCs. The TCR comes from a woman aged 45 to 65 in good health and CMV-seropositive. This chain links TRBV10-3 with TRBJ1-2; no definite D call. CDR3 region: CAISEVDTYGYTF. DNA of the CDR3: TGTGCCATCAGTGAGGTTGACACCTATGGCTACACCTTC.